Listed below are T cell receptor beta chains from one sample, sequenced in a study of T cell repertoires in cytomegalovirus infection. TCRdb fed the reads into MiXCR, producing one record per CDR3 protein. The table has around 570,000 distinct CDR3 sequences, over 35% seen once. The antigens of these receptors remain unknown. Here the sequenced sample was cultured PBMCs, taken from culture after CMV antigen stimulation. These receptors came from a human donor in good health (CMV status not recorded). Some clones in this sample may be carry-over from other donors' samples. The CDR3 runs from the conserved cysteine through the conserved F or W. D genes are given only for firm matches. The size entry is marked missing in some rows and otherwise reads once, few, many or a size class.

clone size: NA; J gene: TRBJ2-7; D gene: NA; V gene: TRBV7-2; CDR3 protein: CASSSPQSSYEQYF; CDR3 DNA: TGTGCCAGCAGCTCACCCCAAAGCTCCTACGAGCAGTACTTC
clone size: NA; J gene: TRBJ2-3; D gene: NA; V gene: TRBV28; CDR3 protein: CASSLSPAAASTDTQYF; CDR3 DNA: TGTGCCAGCAGTTTATCCCCTGCGGCGGCTAGCACAGATACGCAGTATTTT
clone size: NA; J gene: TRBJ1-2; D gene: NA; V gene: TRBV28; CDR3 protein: CASSPKRNYGYTF; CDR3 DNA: TGTGCCAGCAGTCCTAAGCGTAACTATGGCTACACCTTC
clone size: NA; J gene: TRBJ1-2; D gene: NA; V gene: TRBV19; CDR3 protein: CASSGGHYGYTF; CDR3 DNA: TGTGCCAGTAGTGGCGGACACTATGGCTACACCTTC
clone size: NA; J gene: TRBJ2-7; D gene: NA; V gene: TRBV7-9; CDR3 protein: CASSPEVESKPYEQYF; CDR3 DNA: TGTGCCAGCAGCCCAGAGGTAGAGAGTAAACCCTACGAGCAGTACTTC
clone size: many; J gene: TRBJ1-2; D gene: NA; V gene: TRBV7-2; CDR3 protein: CASSLRGLANYGYTF; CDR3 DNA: TGTGCCAGCAGCCTTAGGGGGTTAGCTAACTATGGCTACACCTTC
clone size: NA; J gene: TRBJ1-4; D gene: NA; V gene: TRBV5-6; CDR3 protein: CASSIPGREEKLFF; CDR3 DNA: TGTGCCAGCAGCATTCCGGGACGGGAAGAAAAACTGTTTTTT
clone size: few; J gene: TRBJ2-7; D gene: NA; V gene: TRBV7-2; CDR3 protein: CASSRPSTGYYEQYF; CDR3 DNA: TGTGCCAGCAGCCGCCCCTCTACTGGATACTACGAGCAGTACTTC
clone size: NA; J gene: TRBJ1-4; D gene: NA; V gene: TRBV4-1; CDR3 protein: CASRTTGMTNEKLFF; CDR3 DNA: TGCGCCAGCAGGACAACAGGGATGACTAATGAAAAACTGTTTTTT
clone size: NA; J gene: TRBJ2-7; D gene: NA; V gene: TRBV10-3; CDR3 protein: CAISEVAGSYEQYF; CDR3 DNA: TGTGCCATCAGTGAGGTGGCGGGGAGCTACGAGCAGTACTTC
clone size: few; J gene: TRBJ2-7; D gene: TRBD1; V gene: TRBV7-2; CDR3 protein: CASSFNRGPYEQYF; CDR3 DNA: TGTGCCAGCAGCTTTAACAGGGGTCCCTACGAGCAGTACTTC
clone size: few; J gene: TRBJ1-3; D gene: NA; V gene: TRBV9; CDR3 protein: CASSGNSGNTIYF; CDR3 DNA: TGTGCCAGCAGCGGAAACAGCGGAAACACCATATATTTT
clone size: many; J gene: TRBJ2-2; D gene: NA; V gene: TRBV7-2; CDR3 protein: CASSQKPDGGGGELFF; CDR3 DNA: TGTGCCAGCAGCCAAAAACCCGACGGAGGTGGCGGGGAGCTGTTTTTT
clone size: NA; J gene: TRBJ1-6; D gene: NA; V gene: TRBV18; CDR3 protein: CASSPQGQGNSPLHF; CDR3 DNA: TGTGCCAGCTCACCGCAGGGGCAGGGTAATTCACCCCTCCACTTT
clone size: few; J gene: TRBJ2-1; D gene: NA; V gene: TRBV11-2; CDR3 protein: CASSSRGEQFF; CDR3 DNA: TGTGCCAGCAGCTCCAGGGGTGAGCAGTTCTTC
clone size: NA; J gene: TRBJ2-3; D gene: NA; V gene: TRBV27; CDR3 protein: CASSSNTDKRWDTQYF; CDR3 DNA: TGTGCCAGCAGTTCGAATACGGACAAACGGTGGGATACGCAGTATTTT
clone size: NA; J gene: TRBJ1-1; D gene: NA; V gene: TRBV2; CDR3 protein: CALVQGSWDLEAFF; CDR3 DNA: TGTGCCCTAGTGCAGGGCAGCTGGGATTTAGAAGCTTTCTTT
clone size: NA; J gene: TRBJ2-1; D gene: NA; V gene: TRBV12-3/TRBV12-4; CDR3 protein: CASSRGGSRANEQFF; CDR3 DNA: TGTGCCAGCAGCCGAGGGGGGTCCCGTGCCAATGAGCAGTTCTTC
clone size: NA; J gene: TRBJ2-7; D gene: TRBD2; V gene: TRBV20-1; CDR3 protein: CSARDPSGSSYEQYF; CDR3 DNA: TGCAGTGCTAGAGATCCTAGCGGGAGCTCCTACGAGCAGTACTTC
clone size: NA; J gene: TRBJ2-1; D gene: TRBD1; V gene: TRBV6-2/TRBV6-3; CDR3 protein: CASSHLRDRASNEQFF; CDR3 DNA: TGTGCCAGCAGTCATTTGAGGGACAGGGCGAGTAATGAGCAGTTCTTC
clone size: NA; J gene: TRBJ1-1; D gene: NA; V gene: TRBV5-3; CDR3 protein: CARSLKGEPAPNTEAFF; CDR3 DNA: TGTGCCAGAAGCTTGAAGGGGGAGCCTGCCCCGAACACTGAAGCTTTCTTT
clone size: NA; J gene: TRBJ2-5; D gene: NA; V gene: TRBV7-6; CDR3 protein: CASSLEAGFYETQYF; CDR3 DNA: TGTGCCAGCAGCTTAGAAGCAGGGTTTTATGAGACCCAGTACTTC
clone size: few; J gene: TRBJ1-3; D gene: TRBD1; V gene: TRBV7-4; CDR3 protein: CASSRDRVSGNTIYF; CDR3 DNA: TGTGCCAGCAGTCGGGACAGGGTTTCGGGAAACACCATATATTTT
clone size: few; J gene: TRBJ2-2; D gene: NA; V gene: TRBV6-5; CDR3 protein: CASSYSIGTGELFF; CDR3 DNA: TGTGCCAGCAGTTACTCGATAGGGACCGGGGAGCTGTTTTTT
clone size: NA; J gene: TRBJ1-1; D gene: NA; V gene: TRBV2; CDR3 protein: CASSEVGRSEAFF; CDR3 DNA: TGTGCCAGCAGTGAAGTGGGGAGGAGTGAAGCTTTCTTT
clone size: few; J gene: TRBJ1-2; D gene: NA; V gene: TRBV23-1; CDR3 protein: CASSQSTLRQAGNYGYTF; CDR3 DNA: TGCGCCAGCAGTCAATCAACCCTTCGGCAGGCAGGAAACTATGGCTACACCTTC
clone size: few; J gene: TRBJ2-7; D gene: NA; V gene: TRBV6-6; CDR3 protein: CASQLVPPYEQYF; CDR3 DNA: TGTGCCAGTCAGTTGGTACCCCCCTACGAGCAGTACTTC
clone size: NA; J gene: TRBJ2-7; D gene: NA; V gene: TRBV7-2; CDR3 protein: CASSLTTKRGYAYEQYF; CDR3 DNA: TGTGCCAGCAGCTTAACCACTAAAAGGGGATACGCCTACGAGCAGTACTTC
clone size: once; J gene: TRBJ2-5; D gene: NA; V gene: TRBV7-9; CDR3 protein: CASGHRENGETQYF; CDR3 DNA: TGTGCCAGCGGCCACCGGGAAAACGGGGAGACCCAGTACTTC
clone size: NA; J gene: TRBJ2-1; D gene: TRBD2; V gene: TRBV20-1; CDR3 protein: CSAIYSGGDYNEQFF; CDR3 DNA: TGCAGTGCTATTTATAGCGGGGGAGATTACAATGAGCAGTTCTTC
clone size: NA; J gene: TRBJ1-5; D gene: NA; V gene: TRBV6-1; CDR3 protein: CASSEFLQPQHF; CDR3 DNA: TGTGCCAGCAGTGAATTCTTGCAGCCCCAGCATTTT
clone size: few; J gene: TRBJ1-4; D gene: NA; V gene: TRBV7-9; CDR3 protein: CASRQQGWDEKLFF; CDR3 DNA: TGTGCCAGCAGACAACAGGGTTGGGATGAAAAACTGTTTTTT
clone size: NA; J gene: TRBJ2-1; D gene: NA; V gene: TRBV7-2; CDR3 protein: CASSKQGGGNYEQFF; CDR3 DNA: TGTGCCAGCAGCAAACAGGGGGGGGGCAACTATGAGCAGTTCTTC